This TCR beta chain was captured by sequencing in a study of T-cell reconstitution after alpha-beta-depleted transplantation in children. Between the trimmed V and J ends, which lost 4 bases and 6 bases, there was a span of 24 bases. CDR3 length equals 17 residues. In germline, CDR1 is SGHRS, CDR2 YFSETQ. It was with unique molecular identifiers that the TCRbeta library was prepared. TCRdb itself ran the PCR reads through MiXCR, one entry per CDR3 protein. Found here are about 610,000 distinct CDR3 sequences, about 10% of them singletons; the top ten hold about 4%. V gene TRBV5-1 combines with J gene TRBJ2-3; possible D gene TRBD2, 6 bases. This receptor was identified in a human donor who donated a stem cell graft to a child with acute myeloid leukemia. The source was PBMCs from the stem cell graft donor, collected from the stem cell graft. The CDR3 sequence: CASSLPLGTSIGDTQYF. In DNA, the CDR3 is TGCGCCAGCAGCCTACCGTTGGGGACTTCCATCGGGGATACGCAGTATTTT.